Listed here are 27 T cell receptor beta chains from one sample, sequenced in a study of CD8 T cells in Susac syndrome. Random hexamers served to reverse transcribe about 0.5 to 1 ug RNA. TCRdb recomputed calls from the immunoSEQ multiplex PCR reads with MiXCR, one row per CDR3 protein. The table lists under 250,000 distinct CDR3 sequences, 90% to 95% of them singletons. Sequenced material: CD4+ T cells from PBMCs. The receptor source for this set is a human donor with multiple sclerosis.

The J gene is TRBJ2-5, the V gene TRBV10-2; TRBD1 matches at 12 bases. The length of the CDR3 is 13 residues. The ends lost 6 bases at V and 7 bases at J; junction bases unmatched: 3. Germline V CDR1 and CDR2: WSHSY, SAAADI. This CDR3 reads CASRGTGGLTQYF. CDR3 coding DNA: TGCGCCAGCAGGGGGACAGGGGGCTTGACCCAGTACTTC.

The genes are TRBV30 and TRBJ2-7, with D perhaps assigned TRBD1 or TRBD2 (6 bases each). CDR3 length: 15 residues. V was pared by 1 base and J by 3 bases, with 16 bases between. Germline lookup yields CDR1 GTSNPN and CDR2 SVGIG (reference sequence). As DNA, the CDR3 is TGTGCCTGGAGTGCGGGGGACACTGGCTTCTACGAGCAGTACTTC. This encodes CAWSAGDTGFYEQYF.

The rearrangement uses TRBV10-3 and TRBJ2-6; tentative D call: TRBD2 (6 bases). The CDR3 is 18 amino acids. Trimming removed 3 bases from V and 0 bases from J, with 15 bases in between. Germline V lookup: CDR1 ENHRY, CDR2 SYGVKD. The CDR3 here is CAISEVKRVASGANVLTF. The CDR3 nucleotides are TGTGCCATCAGTGAAGTCAAGCGGGTGGCCTCTGGGGCCAACGTCCTGACTTTC.

V and J are TRBV7-2 and TRBJ2-2, with TRBD2 matching 8 bases. CDR3 length equals 15 residues. Germline V gives CDR1 SGHTA, CDR2 FQGNSA. V dropped 1 base and J dropped 6; count of bases not matched to a gene: 4. CDR3 sequence (DNA): TGTGCCAGCAGCTTAGTCCCAGCGGGAGCCGGGGAGCTGTTTTTT. Translated: CASSLVPAGAGELFF.

V usage is TRBV4-1 and J usage is TRBJ1-1; maybe TRBD1 (6 bases). The CDR3 consists of 15 residues. Trimming cost V 2 bases and J 0 bases, with 10 bases left between them. Germline V gene lookup returns CDR1 MGHRA and CDR2 YSYEKL. In DNA, the CDR3 is TGCGCCAGCAGCCAACCGACAGGCTTGAACACTGAAGCTTTCTTT. Its protein is CASSQPTGLNTEAFF.

J is TRBJ2-7 and V is TRBV7-9; 7 positions match TRBD2. Germline lookup yields CDR1 SEHNR and CDR2 FQNEAQ (reference sequence). Trimming removed 3 bases from V and 6 bases from J; junction bases left unmatched: 8. The CDR3 totals 14 residues. The CDR3 here is CASSFGGVSGEQYV. The CDR3 region has the DNA TGTGCCAGCAGCTTTGGGGGGGTTAGTGGCGAGCAGTACGTC.

The rearrangement uses TRBV20-1 and TRBJ2-7; the D is unclear. This CDR3 is 13 amino acids long. Trimming removed 0 bases at V and 1 base at J, with 7 bases between. Germline CDR1 is DFQATT and CDR2 is SNEGSKA (reference sequence). Written as DNA, the CDR3 is TGCAGTGCTAGAGAATCATATTCCTACGAGCAGTACTTC. Translated, it gives CSARESYSYEQYF.

The chain employs TRBV18 and TRBJ2-5; possibly TRBD1 for D (5 bases). This CDR3 is built from 15 residues. CDR1 and CDR2 from the germline V gene are KGHSH and LQKENI. Trimming shortened V by 0 bases and J by 4 bases, and 12 bases separated the two germline ends. This CDR3 reads CASSPPGLSTETQYF. DNA for the CDR3: TGTGCCAGCTCACCACCGGGGCTGTCAACAGAGACCCAGTACTTC. The whole variable domain, remainder taken from reference TRBV18 and TRBJ2-5, is NAGVMQNPRHLVRRRGQEARLRCSPMKGHSHVYWYRQLPEEGLKFMVYLQKENIIDESGMPKERFSAEFPKEGPSILRIQQVVRGDSAAYFCASSPPGLSTETQYFGPGTRLLVL.

On this clonotype: Given the absence of the conserved phenylalanine or tryptophan at the CDR3 end, a read error is likely. V usage is TRBV19 and J usage is TRBJ1-1; D possibly corresponds to TRBD1 (5 bases). V lost 5 bases to trimming and J lost 4 bases, with 11 bases between them. CDR3 length: 13 amino acids. Germline V CDR1 and CDR2: LNHDA, SQIVND (reference sequence). The CDR3 is CASSELRGTEAFL. The CDR3 nucleotides are TGTGCCAGTAGTGAGTTGAGGGGCACTGAAGCTTTCCTT.

This chain connects TRBV19 to TRBJ2-5; D is possibly TRBD2 (5 bases). CDR1 and CDR2 from the germline V gene are LNHDA and SQIVND (reference sequence). The CDR3 covers 15 residues. The V and J ends lost 6 bases and 4 bases respectively, with 18 bases between them. CDR3 bases: TGTGCCAGTAGCACACAAGGAGGTACGGGAGAGACCCAGTACTTC. Translated, it gives CASSTQGGTGETQYF.

This chain connects TRBV5-6 to TRBJ2-1; D is unclear. The CDR3 length is 14 residues. Germline V gene sequence: CDR1 SGHDT, CDR2 YYEEEE. The V end was cut by 2 bases, the J end by 5 bases, with 11 bases between. This CDR3 is CASSFDLMDNEQFF. The CDR3 bases are TGTGCCAGCAGCTTCGACCTTATGGACAATGAGCAGTTCTTC.

CDR3 nucleotide sequence: TGTGCCAGCAGTTACGGGCGGGGGCAAGATACGCAGTATTTT. It codes for CASSYGRGQDTQYF. The chain carries TRBV6-6 and TRBJ2-3; TRBD2 is a possible D gene (7 bases). Germline V gene lookup returns CDR1 MNHNY and CDR2 SVGAGI (reference sequence). The CDR3 has 14 residues. With 2 bases removed from V and 5 bases from J, the gap between germline ends came to 11 bases.

The chain links TRBV5-4 to TRBJ2-3, with D perhaps TRBD1 or TRBD2 (5 bases each). V lost 4 bases and J 4 bases, leaving 16 bases between the germline ends. CDR1 is SGHNT, CDR2 YYREEE, per germline (reference sequence). The length of the CDR3 is 15 residues. CDR3 amino acids: CASSPARGRSDTQYF. CDR3 in DNA: TGTGCCAGCAGCCCAGCCCGGGGCCGATCAGATACGCAGTATTTT.

The rearrangement uses TRBV20-1 and TRBJ2-7; D ambiguous. Germline loops: CDR1 DFQATT, CDR2 SNEGSKA (reference sequence). V lost 1 base, J lost 2 bases, and 9 bases lay in between. The CDR3 length is 13 residues. As DNA, the CDR3 is TGCAGTGCTAGAGTTCCAGGAGCCTACGAGCAGTACTTC. Protein: CSARVPGAYEQYF.

J is TRBJ1-5 and V is TRBV20-1, with unresolved D. Looked up from germline, CDR1 is DFQATT and CDR2 is SNEGSKA (reference sequence). The CDR3 runs 14 residues. Deletions cut 1 base from V and 4 bases from J, with 11 bases between. As DNA, the CDR3 is TGCAGTGCTAGAGGTCAAACAGAGAATCAGCCCCAGCATTTT. Translation: CSARGQTENQPQHF.

The chain is built from TRBV24-1 and TRBJ2-2, with D tentatively TRBD1 (5 bases). Trimming removed 12 bases at V and 0 bases at J, with 13 bases between. The CDR3 runs 14 residues. Per germline, CDR1 KGHDR and CDR2 SFDVKD. DNA for the CDR3: TGTGCCCCCCTGCAGGGAACGAACACCGGGGAGCTGTTTTTT. Its protein is CAPLQGTNTGELFF.

The chain joins TRBV11-2 to TRBJ2-7, with a weak D call TRBD2 (5 bases). Germline-derived CDR1 and CDR2 are SGHAT and FQNNGV. Deletions cut 1 base from V and 6 bases from J, with 13 bases between. The CDR3 spans 14 residues. CDR3 residues: CASSLGPSSAEQYF. The CDR3 DNA reads as TGTGCCAGCAGCTTAGGGCCCAGTAGCGCCGAGCAGTACTTC.

This clonotype was seen once. The chain carries TRBV28 and TRBJ2-3; TRBD2 might be the D (5 bases). This CDR3 contains 14 residues. V was clipped by 7 bases and J by 2 bases, with 13 bases between them. The germline V gene encodes CDR1 MDHEN and CDR2 SYDVKM. The CDR3 region has the DNA TGTGCCAGCATCAATCCTCGGGACACAGATACGCAGTATTTT. Protein product: CASINPRDTDTQYF.

This rearrangement joins TRBV6-5 to TRBJ2-5; D possibly corresponds to TRBD1 (6 bases). From germline, CDR1 is MNHEY and CDR2 SVGAGI. V lost 2 bases to trimming and J lost 2 bases, with 9 bases between them. This CDR3 spans 14 amino acids. The CDR3 DNA follows: TGTGCCAGCAGTTACGGTGGACAGCAAGAGACCCAGTACTTC. This sequence encodes CASSYGGQQETQYF.

This chain uses TRBV30 with TRBJ2-6; either TRBD1 or TRBD2 may fit D (5 bases each). The CDR3 covers 17 residues. The germline V gene encodes CDR1 GTSNPN and CDR2 SVGIG (reference sequence). V lost 3 bases and J 0 bases, leaving 15 bases between the germline ends. CDR3 loop: CAWRATGGGSGANVLTF. In DNA, the CDR3 is TGTGCCTGGAGGGCCACCGGTGGGGGCTCTGGGGCCAACGTCCTGACTTTC.

The chain links TRBV27 to TRBJ1-5; D unresolved. Trimming removed 2 bases at V and 2 bases at J, with 13 bases between. The CDR3 has 16 residues. Germline CDR1 is MNHEY and CDR2 is SMNVEV (reference sequence). CDR3 loop: CASSLDGRGGNQPQHF. CDR3 nucleotide sequence: TGTGCCAGCAGTTTAGATGGACGGGGAGGCAATCAGCCCCAGCATTTT.

The gene calls are TRBV12-3 or TRBV12-4 and TRBJ2-3; no definite D call. Trimming took off 0 bases at V and 1 base at J, with 14 bases between the two ends. The CDR3 is made up of 17 amino acids. CDR3 bases: TGTGCCAGCAGTTTAGCGGCAGCACCTAGGGGCACAGATACGCAGTATTTT. It codes for CASSLAAAPRGTDTQYF.

This chain uses TRBV5-4 with TRBJ2-5; D remains ambiguous. Germline values: CDR1 SGHNT, CDR2 YYREEE (reference sequence). This CDR3 contains 14 residues. V lost 0 bases, J lost 2 bases, and 8 bases lay in between. The CDR3 bases are TGTGCCAGCAGCTTGGTTACAGCACAAGAGACCCAGTACTTC. Amino acid sequence: CASSLVTAQETQYF.

The CDR3 coding sequence is TGTGCCAGCAGAACTACAAGTGGAGGGCCGGACACCGGGGAGCTGTTTTTT. This translates into CASRTTSGGPDTGELFF. The rearrangement links TRBV6-1 to TRBJ2-2, with TRBD2 as a possible D gene (6 bases). Germline V gene data show CDR1 as MNHNS and CDR2 as SASEGT. Trimming removed 6 bases at V and 3 bases at J, with 20 bases between. The CDR3 contains 17 residues.

The chain combines TRBV27 with TRBJ2-2, with 7 positions matching TRBD1. This CDR3 region has 15 residues. Trimming cost V 3 bases and J 5 bases; bases outside gene matches: 6. Per germline, CDR1 MNHEY and CDR2 SMNVEV (reference sequence). The CDR3 protein is CASSLAGGFTGELFF. CDR3 sequence (DNA): TGTGCCAGCAGTTTGGCAGGGGGATTTACCGGGGAGCTGTTTTTT.

V and J are TRBV3-1 and TRBJ2-1; possibly TRBD1 or TRBD2 for D (5 bases each). The CDR3 covers 17 residues. Trimming took off 4 bases at V and 5 bases at J, with 21 bases between the two ends. Per the germline V gene, CDR1 is LGHDT and CDR2 is YNNKEL (reference sequence). The chain's CDR3 is CASSPQNTPGANNEQFF. The CDR3 DNA sequence: TGTGCCAGCAGCCCCCAAAACACTCCCGGGGCCAACAATGAGCAGTTCTTC.

The genes are TRBV29-1 and TRBJ2-3, with 9 bases lining up with TRBD2. Germline CDR1 SQVTM, CDR2 ANQGSEA. The length of the CDR3 is 14 residues. V lost 0 bases, J lost 4 bases, and 2 bases stayed unmatched. CDR3 residues: CSVEDRGGADTQYF. CDR3 in DNA: TGCAGCGTTGAAGATCGCGGGGGGGCAGATACGCAGTATTTT.